Listed below are T cell receptor beta chains from one sample, sequenced in a study of cytomegalovirus exposure and HLA in healthy donors. Generated by immunoSEQ multiplex PCR, the TCRdb table keeps only in-frame clones and is missing some. The sample has 150,000 or so clones. The specimen sequenced was PBMCs. The receptor source for this set is a woman aged 55-75 years in good health and CMV-seronegative. Each CDR3 is given with its conserved first and last residue. A D gene is named only where the DNA matches it firmly.

D gene	V gene	J gene	CDR3 DNA	CDR3 protein
-	TRBV7-9	TRBJ1-6	TGTGCCAGCAGCTGGGTCGGGGGATATAATTCACCCCTCCACTTT	CASSWVGGYNSPLHF
-	TRBV7-9	TRBJ2-2	TGTGCCAGCAGCCAAAAGCGGACGAACACCGGGGAGCTGTTTTTT	CASSQKRTNTGELFF
-	TRBV30	TRBJ2-5	TGTGCCTGGAGCGGAGGAGGAGAGACCCAGTACTTC	CAWSGGGETQYF
-	TRBV10-3	TRBJ1-2	TGTGCCATCAGTGACAGTTGGGGCAGTGGCTACACCTTC	CAISDSWGSGYTF
-	TRBV6-6	TRBJ1-2	TGTGCCAGCAGTTACAGGGGTTCCGATAACTATGGCTACACCTTC	CASSYRGSDNYGYTF
TRBD2	TRBV27	TRBJ2-3	TGTGCCAGCAGTCTTAACCCGGGAGGGCCCCCCACAGATACGCAGTATTTT	CASSLNPGGPPTDTQYF
-	TRBV6-5	TRBJ2-5	TGTGCCAGCAGTCAAGCTAAAGAGACCCAGTACTTC	CASSQAKETQYF
TRBD1	TRBV4-1	TRBJ1-1	TGCGCCAGCAGCCAATCCCCAACTCGGACAGGGACGAACACTGAAGCTTTCTTT	CASSQSPTRTGTNTEAFF
-	TRBV5-4	TRBJ1-1	TGTGCCAGCAGTAACCCAAGGGGGAACACTGAAGCTTTCTTT	CASSNPRGNTEAFF
TRBD1	TRBV4-1	TRBJ2-1	TGCGCCAGCAGCCAGGGCTTAGGGGGCGATGAGCAGTTCTTC	CASSQGLGGDEQFF
TRBD2	TRBV6-4	TRBJ2-1	TGTGCCAGCAGTAAAGCGGGAGGAGGGGATGAGCAGTTCTTC	CASSKAGGGDEQFF
-	TRBV7-9	TRBJ1-5	TGTGCCAGCAGCTTAGGTCAGGGGATCAATCAGCCCCAGCATTTT	CASSLGQGINQPQHF
-	TRBV25-1	TRBJ2-2	TGTGCCAGCTGGGAAGGGGGGCTGTTTTTT	CASWEGGLFF
TRBD2	TRBV12-5	TRBJ2-2	TGTGCTAGTGGTTTGGTATTAGCGGGGGCCGGGGAGCTGTTTTTT	CASGLVLAGAGELFF
TRBD2	TRBV6-5	TRBJ2-1	TGTGCCAGCAGTTCCGCGGGGGGGCCCCTAGTGGATGAGCAGTTCTTC	CASSSAGGPLVDEQFF
-	TRBV5-4	TRBJ2-2	TGTGCCAGCAGCTTGGGTGCAGGGACAAGCGGGGAGCTGTTTTTT	CASSLGAGTSGELFF
-	TRBV4-1	TRBJ1-2	TGCGCCAGCAGCGACCCCGTGGGGGGAAACTATGGCTACACCTTC	CASSDPVGGNYGYTF
-	TRBV25-1	TRBJ2-7	TGTGCCAGCACAAAGCCCACTCCCTACGAGCAGTACTTC	CASTKPTPYEQYF
-	TRBV7-2	TRBJ2-7	TGTGCCAGCAGCTTTTACTACGAGCAGTACTTC	CASSFYYEQYF
TRBD1	TRBV7-2	TRBJ2-7	TGTGCCAGCAGCCAGGACAGGGGTCACTCCTACGAGCAGTACTTC	CASSQDRGHSYEQYF
-	TRBV5-1	TRBJ1-3	TGCGCCAGCAGGGACAGCCTACAGGGTGGAAACACCATATATTTT	CASRDSLQGGNTIYF
-	TRBV15	TRBJ2-3	TGTGCCACCAGCAGAGGAGGTACCACAGATACGCAGTATTTT	CATSRGGTTDTQYF
-	TRBV7-6	TRBJ2-7	TGTGCCAGCAGCTTGATGGCCTCCCAGTTCTACGAGCAGTACTTC	CASSLMASQFYEQYF
-	TRBV11-2	TRBJ2-7	TGTGCCAGCAGCTCGACAGGTCGGCACGGGGAGCAGTACTTC	CASSSTGRHGEQYF
-	TRBV15	TRBJ1-5	TGTGCCACCAGCAGAGTGATCGGGCGGGGGAAGCGGAATCAGCCCCAGCATTTT	CATSRVIGRGKRNQPQHF
-	TRBV7-8	TRBJ1-5	TGTGCCAGCACCTCGACCCCGGGAGGCAATCAGCCCCAGCATTTT	CASTSTPGGNQPQHF
TRBD1	TRBV5-1	TRBJ1-1	TGCGCCAGCAGCTTGCGTGGACAGGAGAACACTGAAGCTTTCTTT	CASSLRGQENTEAFF
-	TRBV11-2	TRBJ2-7	TGTGCCAGCAGCTTAGTTCTTAGCGAGCAGTACTTC	CASSLVLSEQYF
-	TRBV9	TRBJ1-4	TGTGCCAGCAGCGCGACAGTAACTAATGAAAAACTGTTTTTT	CASSATVTNEKLFF
-	TRBV6-5	TRBJ1-1	TGTGCCAGCAGCCTTATAGTTACGAACACTGAAGCTTTCTTT	CASSLIVTNTEAFF
-	TRBV9	TRBJ2-3	TGTGCCAGCAGGCCCGGGAGTGGGGATACGCAGTATTTT	CASRPGSGDTQYF
-	TRBV10-2	TRBJ2-1	TGCGCCAGCAGTGTCCGGAGCTCCTACAATGAGCAGTTCTTC	CASSVRSSYNEQFF
-	TRBV7-2	TRBJ1-1	TGTGCCAGCAGCCGTGGGACATGGCTAGAGAACACTGAAGCTTTCTTT	CASSRGTWLENTEAFF
-	TRBV6-6	TRBJ2-5	TGTGCCAGCAGTTATAAGGCGATGGAGGAGACCCAGTACTTC	CASSYKAMEETQYF
-	TRBV5-1	TRBJ2-3	TGCGCCAGCAGCCCTTATTATGGTGACTTTACCACAGATACGCAGTATTTT	CASSPYYGDFTTDTQYF